Below, 25 T cell receptor beta chains from the same sample are listed, as sequenced in a study of control samples from healthy donors and cancer patients. The data were produced by immunoSEQ multiplex PCR, yet TCRdb's version contains in-frame clones alone and is incomplete. The sample carries 250,000 to 300,000 clones, roughly 80% recorded once. The sequencing sample was made of PBMCs. Receptor source: a woman in her sixties with lung cancer.

V gene TRBV5-4 combines with J gene TRBJ2-5, with 12 bases aligning to TRBD2. The junction had 7 bases not matched to a gene; V was cut back by 4 bases and J by 3 bases. CDR3 length equals 16 residues. CDR1 and CDR2 from the germline V gene are SGHNT and YYREEE (reference sequence). Written as DNA, the CDR3 is TGTGCCAGCAGCGCGACTAGCGGGAGAGGAAAAGAGACCCAGTACTTC. This encodes CASSATSGRGKETQYF.

In DNA form, the CDR3 reads TGTGCCCACGAGGACAGTGGGAAGACCCAGTACTTC. As protein: CAHEDSGKTQYF. This sequence joins TRBV30 and TRBJ2-5, with D perhaps matching TRBD1 (6 bases). Trimming removed 8 bases from V and 6 bases from J, with 16 bases in between. CDR3 length equals 12 residues. Germline lookup yields CDR1 GTSNPN and CDR2 SVGIG (reference sequence).

This chain uses TRBV25-1 with TRBJ2-1; 8 nucleotides line up with TRBD2. CDR3 size: 15 residues. Germline CDR1 and CDR2: MGHDK and SYGVNS. Germline trimming cut 2 bases from V and 1 base from J; bases unmatched to any gene: 1. The chain's CDR3 is CASSELAGSYNEQFF. DNA of the CDR3: TGTGCCAGCAGTGAACTAGCGGGTTCCTACAATGAGCAGTTCTTC.

This clone was counted once. This chain joins TRBV5-1 and TRBJ1-1; D may be TRBD1 (6 bases). CDR3 length: 15 amino acids. Trimming removed 0 bases at V and 5 bases at J, with 14 bases between. Germline lookup yields CDR1 SGHRS and CDR2 YFSETQ. CDR3 nucleotides: TGCGCCAGCAGCTTGGAGGGCAGGGGAATGACTGAAGCTTTCTTT. This sequence encodes CASSLEGRGMTEAFF.

V is TRBV12-3 or TRBV12-4 and J is TRBJ2-1; D unresolved. The CDR3 runs 11 residues. Deletions cut 5 bases from V and 7 bases from J, with 6 bases between. The CDR3 loop is CASSILNEQFF. In DNA form, the CDR3 reads TGTGCCAGCAGTATTCTGAATGAGCAGTTCTTC.

This clone was counted only a few times. The chain recombines TRBV4-2 with TRBJ2-2, with D unclear. V lost 0 bases, J lost 2 bases, and 7 bases lay in between. This CDR3 contains 15 residues. CDR1 LGHNA and CDR2 YNFKEQ come from the germline V gene. The CDR3 loop reads CASSQDVGNTGELFF. The CDR3 DNA reads as TGTGCCAGCAGCCAAGATGTCGGTAACACCGGGGAGCTGTTTTTT.

V and J are TRBV7-2 and TRBJ1-6; D not certain. The CDR3 consists of 15 residues. Germline-derived CDR1 and CDR2 are SGHTA and FQGNSA. The ends were cut back, 1 base at V and 6 bases at J, with 10 bases in the middle. In nucleotides, the CDR3 is TGTGCCAGCAGCTTAGGAGGTCTCCTTAATTCACCCCTCCACTTT. It yields the protein CASSLGGLLNSPLHF. Combining the CDR3 with reference TRBV7-2 and TRBJ1-6 gives the whole variable domain GAGVSQSPSNKVTEKGKDVELRCDPISGHTALYWYRQSLGQGLEFLIYFQGNSAPDKSGLPSDRFSAERTGGSVSTLTIQRTQQEDSAVYLCASSLGGLLNSPLHFGNGTRLTVT.

In nucleotides, the CDR3 is TGTGCCAGCAGCCAAGACCCCGTGGGTACGCAGTATTTT. This sequence encodes CASSQDPVGTQYF. The J gene is TRBJ2-3, the V gene TRBV11-2; D is ambiguous. V was clipped by 5 bases and J by 8 bases, with 14 bases between them. The CDR3 is made up of 13 amino acids. The V gene's germline CDR1 is SGHAT and CDR2 FQNNGV.

The rearrangement links TRBV3-1 (or the pseudogene TRBV3-2) to TRBJ1-2; no definite D call. Germline V gene data show CDR1 as LGHDT and CDR2 as YNNKEL (reference sequence). The CDR3 consists of 13 residues. V dropped 1 base and J dropped 6 bases, with 9 bases sitting between them. For the CDR3, the DNA is TGTGCCAGCAGCCAAGGAACCCATCATGGCTACACCTTC. Protein: CASSQGTHHGYTF.

J is TRBJ1-5 and V is TRBV7-8, with D unresolved. The V gene's germline CDR1 is SGHVS and CDR2 FQNEAQ. Trimming stripped 3 bases from V and 9 bases from J, with 12 bases between. This CDR3 is 13 amino acids long. In DNA, the CDR3 is TGTGCCAGCAGCTTGGAAGAAGGTGCGCCCCAGCATTTT. Protein product: CASSLEEGAPQHF.

V usage is TRBV3-1 (or the pseudogene TRBV3-2) and J usage is TRBJ2-1; D is possibly TRBD1 (5 bases). Germline-derived CDR1 and CDR2 are LGHDT and YNNKEL (reference sequence). V was trimmed by 0 bases and J by 7 bases, leaving 10 bases between them. The CDR3 has 14 residues. CDR3 coding DNA: TGTGCCAGCAGCCAAGAGCGCTGGACAAATGAGCAGTTCTTC. This encodes CASSQERWTNEQFF.

A few counts support this clone. J is TRBJ2-2 and V is TRBV7-9; 8 bases map to TRBD2. After removal of 10 bases from V and 6 bases from J, the junction contained 7 bases not matched to a gene. The CDR3 loop spans 13 amino acids. The germline V gene has CDR1 SEHNR and CDR2 FQNEAQ (reference sequence). The CDR3 here is CATRGGTAGELFF. The DNA of the CDR3 is TGTGCCACCCGGGGGGGTACGGCCGGGGAGCTGTTTTTT.

The genes are TRBV19 and TRBJ2-2; D is uncertain. The CDR3 length is 14 residues. The ends were cut back, 6 bases at V and 0 bases at J, with 8 bases in the middle. CDR1 and CDR2 (germline): LNHDA, SQIVND (reference sequence). In DNA, the CDR3 is TGTGCCAGTAGACAGACACCGAACACCGGGGAGCTGTTTTTT. Protein product: CASRQTPNTGELFF.

The chain carries TRBV19 and TRBJ1-4; D uncertain. The CDR3 extends over 11 amino acids. Germline assignment: CDR1 LNHDA and CDR2 SQIVND (reference sequence). V lost 5 bases, J lost 8 bases, and 6 bases lay in between. CDR3 nucleotides: TGTGCCAGTAGTCTGACCGAAAAACTGTTTTTT. Residues: CASSLTEKLFF.

The chain recombines TRBV2 with TRBJ1-1, with D tentatively TRBD1 (5 bases). Germline values: CDR1 SNHLY, CDR2 FYNNEI. V lost 5 bases and J 4 bases, leaving 11 bases between the germline ends. The CDR3 sequence is 13 residues long. The CDR3 here is CASSRQNPTEAFF. DNA for the CDR3: TGTGCCAGCAGTCGACAGAACCCCACTGAAGCTTTCTTT.

This chain connects TRBV3-1 (or the pseudogene TRBV3-2) to TRBJ2-1, with TRBD2 as a possible D gene (5 bases). Trimming took 5 bases from V and 7 from J, leaving 18 bases between them. The germline V gene encodes CDR1 LGHDT and CDR2 YNNKEL (reference sequence). The CDR3 is 15 residues long. CDR3 residues: CASSKGRARGNEQFF. In nucleotides, the CDR3 is TGTGCCAGCAGCAAAGGTCGGGCCCGAGGGAATGAGCAGTTCTTC.

The rearrangement joins TRBV5-1 to TRBJ2-1; 15 bases are a match to TRBD2. V shed 2 bases, J shed 7 bases, and the junction held 7 bases outside the gene matches. CDR3 length: 17 amino acids. Looked up from germline, CDR1 is SGHRS and CDR2 is YFSETQ. This CDR3 reads CASSFPGLAGGSNEQFF. In nucleotides, the CDR3 is TGCGCCAGCAGCTTCCCGGGACTAGCGGGGGGTTCGAATGAGCAGTTCTTC. The variable domain in full, completed from reference TRBV5-1 and TRBJ2-1, reads KAGVTQTPRYLIKTRGQQVTLSCSPISGHRSVSWYQQTPGQGLQFLFEYFSETQRNKGNFPGRFSGRQFSNSRSEMNVSTLELGDSALYLCASSFPGLAGGSNEQFFGPGTRLTVL.

The chain carries TRBV7-5 and TRBJ2-7; the table's D call, TRBD2, has no DNA check behind it. TRBV7-5 is shown as a pseudogene. This CDR3 has 12 residues. The CDR3 DNA sequence: TGTGTCAGAAGCTTCGTTCCCCTCGAGCAGTACTTC. Amino acid sequence: CVRSFVPLEQYF.

The J gene is TRBJ1-3, the V gene TRBV3-1 (or the pseudogene TRBV3-2), with D possibly matching TRBD1 (6 bases). Germline V lookup: CDR1 LGHDT, CDR2 YNNKEL (reference sequence). The CDR3 contains 15 residues. The V end lost 3 bases, the J end lost 2 bases, and 11 bases lay between the germline ends. CDR3 residues: CASSHQGIAGNTIYF. The CDR3 DNA follows: TGTGCCAGCAGCCACCAGGGGATAGCTGGAAACACCATATATTTT.

The gene calls are TRBV11-2 and TRBJ1-6; no reliable D call. CDR1 and CDR2 from the germline V gene are SGHAT and FQNNGV. The germline V and J ends were trimmed by 0 bases and 10 bases, with 7 bases remaining between them. This CDR3 has 13 amino acids. The CDR3 nucleotides are TGTGCCAGCAGCTTAGATCCAGTATCACCCCTCCACTTT. It codes for CASSLDPVSPLHF.

The rearrangement joins TRBV16 to TRBJ1-5, with 7 bases matching TRBD1. The V gene's germline CDR1 is KGHSY and CDR2 FQNENV. Trimming removed 3 bases from V and 3 bases from J; junction bases left unmatched: 5. CDR3 size: 15 residues. This CDR3 is CASSQTGSPNQPQHF. CDR3 DNA: TGTGCCAGCAGCCAGACAGGGAGCCCCAATCAGCCCCAGCATTTT. The complete variable domain, with remaining parts taken from reference TRBV16 and TRBJ1-5, reads GEEVAQTPKHLVRGEGQKAKLYCAPIKGHSYVFWYQQVLKNEFKFLISFQNENVFDETGMPKERFSAKCLPNSPCSLEIQATKLEDSAVYFCASSQTGSPNQPQHFGDGTRLSIL.

The chain has TRBV21-1 and TRBJ2-1; the listed D gene, TRBD1, was not tested against the DNA. TRBV21-1 counts as a pseudogene. The CDR3 has 15 amino acids. The DNA of the CDR3 is TGTGCCAGCAGCGGCCGACAGGGGGGGATAAAGAGGCAGTTCTTC. It specifies CASSGRQGGIKRQFF.

The chain joins TRBV11-1 to TRBJ2-7; D possibly corresponds to TRBD2 (5 bases). Germline V gene sequence: CDR1 SGHAT, CDR2 FQDESV (reference sequence). This CDR3 region has 16 residues. V lost 5 bases and J lost 0, with 17 bases in between. CDR3 nucleotide sequence: TGTGCCAGCAGCCCCTTTACGGCTAGCCGCTCCTACGAGCAGTACTTC. It specifies CASSPFTASRSYEQYF.

V and J are TRBV6-1 and TRBJ2-5, with D hard to call. This CDR3 is built from 13 residues. The germline gives CDR1 MNHNS, CDR2 SASEGT. Trimming removed 6 bases at V and 2 bases at J, with 10 bases between. The CDR3 spells CASSSTAQETQYF. Here the CDR3 DNA reads TGTGCCAGCAGCAGCACCGCGCAAGAGACCCAGTACTTC.

This clone was observed a single time. The chain has TRBV28 and TRBJ2-4; D gene ambiguous. Germline-derived CDR1 and CDR2 are MDHEN and SYDVKM. Trimming stripped 2 bases from V and 1 base from J, with 0 bases between. The CDR3 loop spans 12 amino acids. The DNA for the CDR3 is TGTGCCAGCAGTTTAGCCAAAAACATTCAGTACTTC. The encoded protein is CASSLAKNIQYF.